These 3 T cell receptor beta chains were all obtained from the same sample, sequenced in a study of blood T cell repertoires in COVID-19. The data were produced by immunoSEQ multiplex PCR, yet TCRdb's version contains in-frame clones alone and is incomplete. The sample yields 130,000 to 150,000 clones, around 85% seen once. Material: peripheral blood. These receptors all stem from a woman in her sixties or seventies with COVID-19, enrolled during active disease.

CDR3 DNA sequence: TGTGCCAGCAGCTGGGTGGGGGGGCCGAGCTCCTACGAGCAGTACTTC. Its protein is CASSWVGGPSSYEQYF. The rearrangement uses TRBV7-9 and TRBJ2-7, with TRBD2 as a possible D gene (7 bases). The V gene's germline CDR1 is SEHNR and CDR2 FQNEAQ (reference sequence). The CDR3 is made up of 16 amino acids. Between the trimmed V and J ends, which lost 4 bases and 0 bases, there was a span of 16 bases.

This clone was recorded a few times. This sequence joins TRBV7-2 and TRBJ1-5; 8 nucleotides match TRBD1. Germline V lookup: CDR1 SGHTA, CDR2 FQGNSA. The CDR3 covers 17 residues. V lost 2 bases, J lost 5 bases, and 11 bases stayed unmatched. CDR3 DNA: TGTGCCAGCAGCTTAATGGCTCGGACAGGGAGTTATCAGCCCCAGCATTTT. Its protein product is CASSLMARTGSYQPQHF.

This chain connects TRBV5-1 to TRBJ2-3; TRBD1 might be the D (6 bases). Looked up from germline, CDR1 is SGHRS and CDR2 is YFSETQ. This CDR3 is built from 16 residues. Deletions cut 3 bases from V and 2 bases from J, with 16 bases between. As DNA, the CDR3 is TGCGCCAGCAGCTACAGGGTCCAACATAACACAGATACGCAGTATTTT. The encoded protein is CASSYRVQHNTDTQYF.